A selection of T cell receptor beta chains follows, all from one sample in a study of blood T cell repertoires in COVID-19. Only in-frame clones appear in the TCRdb table, and some are missing; sequencing was by immunoSEQ multiplex PCR. The sample holds about 210,000 clones, around 82% seen once. The sequenced sample was peripheral blood. These TCRs come from a woman aged 40 to 49 with active or convalescent COVID-19. The CDR3 runs from the conserved cysteine through the conserved F or W. D genes are given only for firm matches. Not every row has a clone size; where given, it reads once, few, many or a size class.

d_call: NA; v_call: TRBV28; j_call: TRBJ1-2; clone_size: NA; cdr3_aa: CASSPGRDYGYTF; cdr3_nt: TGTGCCAGCAGTCCAGGGAGGGATTATGGCTACACCTTC
d_call: TRBD1; v_call: TRBV6-5; j_call: TRBJ1-2; clone_size: few; cdr3_aa: CASSRTGGLYGYTF; cdr3_nt: TGTGCCAGCAGTCGGACAGGAGGCCTCTATGGCTACACCTTC
d_call: TRBD2; v_call: TRBV19; j_call: TRBJ2-7; clone_size: NA; cdr3_aa: CASIRGGLAGGLYLSYEQYF; cdr3_nt: TGTGCCAGTATTAGGGGTGGTCTAGCGGGAGGGCTGTACCTCTCCTACGAGCAGTACTTC
d_call: NA; v_call: TRBV7-9; j_call: TRBJ2-7; clone_size: NA; cdr3_aa: CASSSPRGTYEQYF; cdr3_nt: TGTGCCAGCAGCTCTCCCAGGGGAACCTACGAGCAGTACTTC
d_call: TRBD2; v_call: TRBV19; j_call: TRBJ2-1; clone_size: NA; cdr3_aa: CASSIGLVAAYNEQFF; cdr3_nt: TGTGCCAGTAGTATCGGACTAGTAGCGGCCTACAATGAGCAGTTCTTC
d_call: NA; v_call: TRBV7-8; j_call: TRBJ2-1; clone_size: NA; cdr3_aa: CASSLRLVEQFF; cdr3_nt: TGTGCCAGCAGCCTGAGACTAGTTGAGCAGTTCTTC
d_call: TRBD1; v_call: TRBV27; j_call: TRBJ1-2; clone_size: NA; cdr3_aa: CASRDRGYGYTF; cdr3_nt: TGTGCCAGCAGGGACAGGGGATATGGCTACACCTTC
d_call: NA; v_call: TRBV7-8; j_call: TRBJ1-6; clone_size: NA; cdr3_aa: CASSTRQNSPLHF; cdr3_nt: TGTGCCAGCAGCACCCGACAAAATTCACCCCTCCACTTT
d_call: NA; v_call: TRBV5-5; j_call: TRBJ2-2; clone_size: NA; cdr3_aa: CASSSEGRGGTGELFF; cdr3_nt: TGTGCCAGCAGTTCGGAGGGTAGGGGGGGCACCGGGGAGCTGTTTTTT
d_call: NA; v_call: TRBV11-3; j_call: TRBJ2-3; clone_size: NA; cdr3_aa: CASSFSSAFQGDTQYF; cdr3_nt: TGTGCCAGCAGCTTCTCGTCGGCTTTCCAGGGAGATACGCAGTATTTT
d_call: TRBD1; v_call: TRBV30; j_call: TRBJ1-4; clone_size: NA; cdr3_aa: CAWSRTGPNEKLFF; cdr3_nt: TGTGCCTGGAGCCGGACAGGCCCTAATGAAAAACTGTTTTTT
d_call: NA; v_call: TRBV9; j_call: TRBJ2-3; clone_size: NA; cdr3_aa: CASSVGRSDTQYF; cdr3_nt: TGTGCCAGCAGCGTAGGGAGGTCAGATACGCAGTATTTT
d_call: NA; v_call: TRBV10-3; j_call: TRBJ1-1; clone_size: NA; cdr3_aa: CAIRIRTANTEAFF; cdr3_nt: TGTGCCATCAGAATAAGAACAGCGAACACTGAAGCTTTCTTT
d_call: TRBD2; v_call: TRBV10-3; j_call: TRBJ2-1; clone_size: NA; cdr3_aa: CAISESTSGRENEQFF; cdr3_nt: TGTGCCATCAGTGAGTCTACTAGCGGGAGAGAAAATGAGCAGTTCTTC
d_call: TRBD2; v_call: TRBV6-5; j_call: TRBJ2-3; clone_size: NA; cdr3_aa: CASSYGTSGSDTQYF; cdr3_nt: TGTGCCAGCAGTTACGGGACTAGTGGTTCGGATACGCAGTATTTT
d_call: NA; v_call: TRBV12-3/TRBV12-4; j_call: TRBJ1-5; clone_size: NA; cdr3_aa: CASGTPNQPQHF; cdr3_nt: TGTGCCAGCGGGACTCCCAATCAGCCCCAGCATTTT
d_call: TRBD1; v_call: TRBV12-3/TRBV12-4; j_call: TRBJ1-1; clone_size: NA; cdr3_aa: CASSLRGQGEAFF; cdr3_nt: TGTGCCAGCAGTTTAAGGGGACAGGGTGAAGCTTTCTTT
d_call: NA; v_call: TRBV6-2/TRBV6-3; j_call: TRBJ1-6; clone_size: few; cdr3_aa: CASSYSFREAYNSPLHF; cdr3_nt: TGTGCCAGCAGTTACTCGTTCAGGGAAGCCTATAATTCACCCCTCCACTTT
d_call: TRBD1; v_call: TRBV5-1; j_call: TRBJ2-3; clone_size: NA; cdr3_aa: CASRHRGPSTDTQYF; cdr3_nt: TGCGCCAGCAGGCACAGGGGGCCTAGCACAGATACGCAGTATTTT
d_call: NA; v_call: TRBV11-3; j_call: TRBJ2-2; clone_size: NA; cdr3_aa: CASSPGGAGNTGELFF; cdr3_nt: TGTGCCAGCAGCCCCGGAGGGGCGGGGAACACCGGGGAGCTGTTTTTT
d_call: TRBD1; v_call: TRBV11-2; j_call: TRBJ2-5; clone_size: NA; cdr3_aa: CASSFGQGNQETQYF; cdr3_nt: TGTGCCAGCAGCTTTGGACAGGGTAACCAAGAGACCCAGTACTTC
d_call: TRBD1; v_call: TRBV9; j_call: TRBJ2-5; clone_size: NA; cdr3_aa: CASSQTGGGETQYF; cdr3_nt: TGTGCCAGCAGCCAGACAGGGGGCGGAGAGACCCAGTACTTC
d_call: TRBD1; v_call: TRBV14; j_call: TRBJ1-2; clone_size: NA; cdr3_aa: CASSQAGTGAQGRVDGYTF; cdr3_nt: TGTGCCAGCAGCCAAGCGGGGACAGGGGCCCAGGGCCGAGTAGATGGCTACACCTTC
d_call: TRBD2; v_call: TRBV24-1; j_call: TRBJ2-5; clone_size: once; cdr3_aa: CATSDSLPLAGGETQYF; cdr3_nt: TGTGCCACCAGTGATTCCCTTCCATTAGCGGGAGGAGAGACCCAGTACTTC
d_call: NA; v_call: TRBV19; j_call: TRBJ1-1; clone_size: once; cdr3_aa: CASSRTGRSTEAFF; cdr3_nt: TGTGCCAGTAGTAGGACCGGGAGGTCCACTGAAGCTTTCTTT
d_call: TRBD1; v_call: TRBV18; j_call: TRBJ1-2; clone_size: NA; cdr3_aa: CASSPGQGNGYTF; cdr3_nt: TGTGCCAGCTCACCTGGACAGGGGAATGGCTACACCTTC
d_call: NA; v_call: TRBV4-2; j_call: TRBJ2-3; clone_size: NA; cdr3_aa: CASSQPELVAQDTQYF; cdr3_nt: TGTGCCAGCAGCCAACCCGAGCTAGTTGCTCAAGATACGCAGTATTTT
d_call: NA; v_call: TRBV30; j_call: TRBJ2-3; clone_size: NA; cdr3_aa: CAWGAGFDMQYF; cdr3_nt: TGTGCCTGGGGAGCCGGATTCGACATGCAGTATTTT
d_call: TRBD1; v_call: TRBV30; j_call: TRBJ1-5; clone_size: NA; cdr3_aa: CAWGQGFNQPQHF; cdr3_nt: TGTGCCTGGGGACAGGGCTTCAATCAGCCCCAGCATTTT
d_call: NA; v_call: TRBV24-1; j_call: TRBJ1-5; clone_size: NA; cdr3_aa: CATSDLTNQPQHF; cdr3_nt: TGTGCCACCAGTGACCTAACGAATCAGCCCCAGCATTTT
d_call: NA; v_call: TRBV2; j_call: TRBJ2-5; clone_size: few; cdr3_aa: CASSGVRETQYF; cdr3_nt: TGTGCCAGCAGTGGAGTGCGAGAGACCCAGTACTTC
d_call: TRBD1; v_call: TRBV6-5; j_call: TRBJ2-7; clone_size: NA; cdr3_aa: CASRPGTGGYEQYF; cdr3_nt: TGTGCCAGCAGACCCGGGACAGGGGGCTACGAGCAGTACTTC